Listed below are T cell receptor beta chains from one sample, sequenced in a study of blood T cells in healthy people across ages. TCRdb redid the calling of the 5' RACE reads with MiXCR, one entry per CDR3 protein. The sample includes more than 550,000 distinct CDR3 sequences, 22% of them seen just once. What was sequenced was blood. These receptors came from a man in his 70s in good health. The conserved cysteine and the conserved F or W are not part of the CDR3 here.

length,J,V,CDR3
13,TRBJ1-3,TRBV20-1,SARGLKDPGNTIY
11,.,TRBV12-3/TRBV12-4,ASSLRQGDEQY
10,TRBJ1-2,TRBV29-1,SVPPGFGGYT
12,TRBJ2-1,TRBV4-1,ASSQPLRDRGEY
12,TRBJ2-1,TRBV13,ASRSGLARDEQF
13,TRBJ1-5,TRBV7-2,ASSLQGASNQPQH
11,TRBJ2-4,TRBV29-1,SVEDRGLNIQY
11,TRBJ2-5,TRBV12-3/TRBV12-4,ASSLVPPGEQY
9,TRBJ1-2,TRBV27,ASAGVGGYT
10,TRBJ1-1,TRBV19,ARRGANTEAF
14,TRBJ1-5,TRBV19,ASSPLLGGADQPQH
12,TRBJ2-3,TRBV12-3/TRBV12-4,ASSLAMGADAQY
11,TRBJ1-2,TRBV7-8,ASSEGGSYGYT
12,TRBJ2-3,TRBV30,AWEIAGGKDTQY
13,TRBJ2-1,TRBV3-1,ASSRTNVQGPGLL
12,TRBJ2-5,TRBV27,ASTSRDFRETQY
11,TRBJ1-2,TRBV14,ASSPRQGDGYT
21,TRBJ2-1,TRBV9,ASSHSPHLAGAQTKSSYNEQF
11,TRBJ1-5,TRBV20-1,STDSRSNQPQH
12,TRBJ1-6,TRBV27,ASSLNRGGSLLH
14,TRBJ1-1,TRBV5-5,ASSLRPGPMNTEAF
15,TRBJ2-1,TRBV7-6,ASSKGLAMSSYNEQF
13,TRBJ1-2,TRBV3-1,ASSPRTGGNYGYT
12,TRBJ2-4,TRBV9,ASSEDQGKGIQY
10,TRBJ1-2,TRBV29-1,SVESLGEGYT
12,TRBJ2-7,TRBV21-1,ASPQGGVLREQY
13,TRBJ2-4,TRBV20-1,SARGLADRKNIQY
14,TRBJ1-2,TRBV24-1,ATSEAGGRFGYGYT
13,TRBJ2-1,TRBV3-1,ASSQDWGVRDEQF
13,TRBJ2-7,TRBV18,ASSPDRVVGHEQY
12,TRBJ2-7,TRBV29-1,SVRDRRGNYEQY
9,TRBJ2-5,TRBV6-5,ASSGPTEQY